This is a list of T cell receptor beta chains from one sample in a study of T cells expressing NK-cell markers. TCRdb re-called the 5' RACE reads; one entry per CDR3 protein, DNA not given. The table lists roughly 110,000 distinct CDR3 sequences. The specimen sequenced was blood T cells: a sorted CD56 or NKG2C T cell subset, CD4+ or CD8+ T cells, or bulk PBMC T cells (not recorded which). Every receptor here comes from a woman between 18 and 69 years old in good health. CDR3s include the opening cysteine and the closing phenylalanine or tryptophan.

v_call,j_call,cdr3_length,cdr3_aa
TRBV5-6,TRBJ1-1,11,CASSLNAEAFF
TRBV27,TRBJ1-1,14,CASSLDRGWSEAFF
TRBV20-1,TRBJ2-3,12,CSATGQGVTQYF
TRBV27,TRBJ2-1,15,CASSLLAGGLHEQFF
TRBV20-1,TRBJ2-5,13,CSASSRGQETQYF
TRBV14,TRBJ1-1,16,CASSPQTGGVNTEAFF
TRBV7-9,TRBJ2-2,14,CASSSAAGAGELFF
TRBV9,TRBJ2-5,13,CASSVSGEETQYF
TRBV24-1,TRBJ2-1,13,CATSGTAYNEQFF
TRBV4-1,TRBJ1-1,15,CASSPGTLMNTEAFF
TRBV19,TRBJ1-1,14,CATNWGGGDTEAFF
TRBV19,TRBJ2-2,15,CASREIRGETGELFF
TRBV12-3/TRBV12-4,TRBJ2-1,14,CASSPGPLWNEQFF
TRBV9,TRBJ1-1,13,CASGQGGNTEAFF
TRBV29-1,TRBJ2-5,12,CSAYPGEETQYF